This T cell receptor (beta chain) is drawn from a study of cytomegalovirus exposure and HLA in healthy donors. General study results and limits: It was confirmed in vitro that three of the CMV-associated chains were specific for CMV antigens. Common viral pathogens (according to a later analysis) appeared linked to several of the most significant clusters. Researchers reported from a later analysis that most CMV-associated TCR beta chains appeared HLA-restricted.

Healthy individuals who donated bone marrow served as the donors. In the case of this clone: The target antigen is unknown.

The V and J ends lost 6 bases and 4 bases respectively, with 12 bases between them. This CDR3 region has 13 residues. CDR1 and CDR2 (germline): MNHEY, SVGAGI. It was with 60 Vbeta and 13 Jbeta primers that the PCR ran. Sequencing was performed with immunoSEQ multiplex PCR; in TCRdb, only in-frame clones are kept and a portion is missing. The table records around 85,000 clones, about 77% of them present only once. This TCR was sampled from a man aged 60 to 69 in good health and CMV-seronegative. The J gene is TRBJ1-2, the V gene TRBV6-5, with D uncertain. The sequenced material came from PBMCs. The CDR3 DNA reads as TGTGCCAGCAGCCCCGGGGTTGTCTATGGCTACACCTTC. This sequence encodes CASSPGVVYGYTF.